The 23 T cell receptor beta chains given below trace back to one sample, sequenced in a study of CD8 T cell repertoires and HIV-1 epitope variants. Which antigens these TCRs recognize remains unknown. This table comes from immunoSEQ multiplex PCR, and its TCRdb copy is limited to in-frame clones, with some not included. In the table there are about 4,800 clones, 65% to 75% of which are singletons. The source material was cultured CD8+ T cells derived from PBMCs. The receptors stem from a male donor with HIV.

This chain uses TRBV7-9 with TRBJ2-7, with a tentative D call TRBD1 (6 bases). The CDR3 has 16 residues. Trimming cost V 5 bases and J 3 bases, with 20 bases left between them. Germline CDR1 SEHNR, CDR2 FQNEAQ (reference sequence). This CDR3 reads CASSPLEGEWVYEQYF. CDR3 sequence (DNA): TGTGCCAGCAGCCCTCTCGAGGGGGAGTGGGTCTACGAGCAGTACTTC.

This sequence joins TRBV6-1 and TRBJ2-5; possibly TRBD1 for D (6 bases). This CDR3 comprises 16 residues. CDR1 is MNHNS and CDR2 is SASEGT in the germline V gene. V was cut by 1 base and J by 2 bases, with 14 bases left in between. The CDR3 DNA is TGTGCCAGCAGTGAAGTCTCAATCAGGGGACAAGAGACCCAGTACTTC. This codes for CASSEVSIRGQETQYF.

The rearrangement links TRBV27 to TRBJ2-7; the D is unclear. CDR1 and CDR2 from the germline V gene are MNHEY and SMNVEV (reference sequence). The length of the CDR3 is 12 residues. V dropped 6 bases and J dropped 0 bases, with 6 bases sitting between them. In nucleotides, the CDR3 is TGTGCCAGCAGAGGCAACTCCTACGAGCAGTACTTC. Translated: CASRGNSYEQYF.

This clone was detected a few times. The chain has TRBV28 and TRBJ2-7; D is undetermined. The CDR3 extends over 12 amino acids. Deletions cut 1 base from V and 4 bases from J, with 5 bases between. CDR1 and CDR2 from the germline V gene are MDHEN and SYDVKM. This chain's CDR3 is CASSLSTYEQYF. The CDR3 DNA follows: TGTGCCAGCAGTTTATCAACGTACGAGCAGTACTTC.

This clone has only a few counts. This rearrangement joins TRBV28 to TRBJ2-5; 7 bases fit TRBD1. Trimming cost V 5 bases and J 1 base; bases outside gene matches: 7. Germline V gene lookup returns CDR1 MDHEN and CDR2 SYDVKM. The CDR3 covers 15 residues. The CDR3 DNA reads as TGTGCCAGCAGTCGTGAATCAGGGGGCCAAGAGACCCAGTACTTC. Translated, it gives CASSRESGGQETQYF.

This clone showed up just once. This chain connects TRBV6-5 to TRBJ1-5; no reliable D call. Germline V gives CDR1 MNHEY, CDR2 SVGAGI. The CDR3 contains 14 residues. Trimming took off 8 bases at V and 0 bases at J, with 11 bases between the two ends. CDR3 sequence (DNA): TGTGCCAGCCGATCGGGGTATAGCAATCAGCCCCAGCATTTT. Protein: CASRSGYSNQPQHF.

This clone showed up just a few times. The DNA of the CDR3 is TGTGCCAGCAGGAATGGCAATCAGCCCCAGCATTTT. Protein sequence: CASRNGNQPQHF. V and J are TRBV19 and TRBJ1-5; the D is unclear. The germline V gene encodes CDR1 LNHDA and CDR2 SQIVND (reference sequence). The length of the CDR3 is 12 residues. With 9 bases removed from V and 2 bases from J, the gap between germline ends came to 8 bases.

This chain uses TRBV11-3 with TRBJ2-3; D is possibly TRBD1 or TRBD2 (5 bases each). From germline, CDR1 is SGHNT and CDR2 YENEEA. This CDR3 is 17 amino acids long. The germline V and J ends were trimmed by 1 base and 0 bases, with 14 bases remaining between them. CDR3 region: CASSLGPGTTSTDTQYF. The CDR3 region has the DNA TGTGCCAGCAGCTTAGGGCCCGGGACGACTAGCACAGATACGCAGTATTTT.

This rearrangement joins TRBV4-3 to TRBJ1-5; D unclear. Germline loops: CDR1 LGHNA, CDR2 YSLEER. This CDR3 comprises 14 residues. Between the trimmed V and J ends, which lost 0 bases and 7 bases, there was a span of 10 bases. CDR3 sequence: CASSQEVGLQPQHF. CDR3 nucleotides: TGCGCCAGCAGCCAAGAGGTAGGTCTGCAGCCCCAGCATTTT.

The rearrangement joins TRBV28 to TRBJ2-1; 8 bases align to TRBD2. The junction had 7 bases not matched to a gene; V was cut back by 3 bases and J by 9 bases. CDR3 size: 14 residues. Looked up from germline, CDR1 is MDHEN and CDR2 is SYDVKM. The CDR3: CASSFRVAGSEQFF. The DNA of the CDR3 is TGTGCCAGCAGTTTTAGGGTAGCGGGGAGTGAGCAGTTCTTC.

The CDR3 nucleotides are TGTGCCAGTAGTATCCTCGGTTCTAACTATGGCTACACCTTC. It is translated as CASSILGSNYGYTF. The genes are TRBV19 and TRBJ1-2; no definite D call. Germline V gene lookup returns CDR1 LNHDA and CDR2 SQIVND (reference sequence). The CDR3 runs 14 residues. Trimming shortened V by 3 bases and J by 0 bases, and 8 bases separated the two germline ends.

This clone was detected a few times. The chain has TRBV27 and TRBJ2-7; D perhaps matches TRBD2 (5 bases). In germline, CDR1 is MNHEY, CDR2 SMNVEV (reference sequence). CDR3 length equals 12 residues. CDR3 amino acids: CATRGNSYEQYF. The CDR3, as DNA: TGTGCAACTAGAGGTAACTCCTACGAGCAGTACTTC.

About this clone itself: This may be a read error: a much more frequent sequence differs by one nucleotide. The chain is built from TRBV11-1 and TRBJ2-7; 7 positions agree with TRBD1. The CDR3 is 13 amino acids. With V trimmed by 2 bases and J by 2 bases, 0 bases remained unmatched. Germline lookup yields CDR1 SGHAT and CDR2 FQDESV (reference sequence). In DNA form, the CDR3 reads TGTGCCAGCAGCTTACAGGGGGCCTACGAGCAGTACTTC. Translating gives CASSLQGAYEQYF. The entire variable domain, with the rest obtained from reference TRBV11-1 and TRBJ2-7, is as follows: EAEVAQSPRYKITEKSQAVAFWCDPISGHATLYWYRQILGQGPELLVQFQDESVVDDSQLPKDRFSAERLKGVDSTLKIQPAELGDSAMYLCASSLQGAYEQYFGPGTRLTVT.

The V gene is TRBV2, the J gene TRBJ2-2; D remains ambiguous. This CDR3 has 15 amino acids. CDR1 and CDR2 from the germline V gene are SNHLY and FYNNEI. Deletions cut 4 bases from V and 0 bases from J, with 9 bases between. This CDR3 reads CASSVTPANTGELFF. The CDR3 nucleotides read TGTGCCAGCAGTGTTACGCCCGCGAACACCGGGGAGCTGTTTTTT.

The chain is built from TRBV10-3 and TRBJ2-1; 7 positions agree with TRBD1. V dropped 6 bases and J dropped 3; count of bases not matched to a gene: 8. The germline CDR1 and CDR2 sequences are ENHRY and SYGVKD. This CDR3 comprises 15 residues. The CDR3 coding sequence is TGTGCCATCAGCGGCAATAGGGACAGCTACAATGAGCAGTTCTTC. It codes for CAISGNRDSYNEQFF.

V and J are TRBV19 and TRBJ2-7; TRBD2 might be the D (5 bases). Germline V gives CDR1 LNHDA, CDR2 SQIVND (reference sequence). The CDR3 contains 14 residues. Trimming cost V 5 bases and J 3 bases, with 14 bases left between them. The DNA of the CDR3 is TGTGCCAGTAGTCCAGGACGGGATAACTACGAGCAGTACTTC. Encoded protein: CASSPGRDNYEQYF.

In this sample, this clone turned up a few times. The chain recombines TRBV4-3 with TRBJ1-6, with D perhaps matching TRBD1 (6 bases). Germline lookup yields CDR1 LGHNA and CDR2 YSLEER. V lost 0 bases, J lost 11 bases, and 14 bases lay in between. CDR3 length equals 15 residues. As DNA, the CDR3 is TGCGCCAGCAGCCAAGATAGCCGGGGGCAACCACCCCTCCACTTT. This sequence encodes CASSQDSRGQPPLHF.

This chain joins TRBV7-9 and TRBJ2-2; D might be TRBD1 (5 bases). In germline, CDR1 is SEHNR, CDR2 FQNEAQ (reference sequence). This CDR3 spans 16 amino acids. Between the trimmed V and J ends, which lost 5 bases and 3 bases, there was a span of 16 bases. CDR3 DNA sequence: TGTGCCAGCAGCCACATTAAGGGGCGCGACACCGGGGAGCTGTTTTTT. Its translation: CASSHIKGRDTGELFF.

In its sample, this clone was seen once. V is TRBV9 and J is TRBJ1-5; 9 bases agree with TRBD1. V gave up 3 bases and J gave up 7 bases; unmatched junction bases: 11. CDR3 length equals 16 residues. In germline, CDR1 is SGDLS, CDR2 YYNGEE. The chain's CDR3 is CASSEGFGGQGQPQHF. The CDR3, as DNA: TGTGCCAGCAGCGAGGGTTTCGGGGGACAGGGACAGCCCCAGCATTTT.

The CDR3 coding sequence is TGTGCCAGCAGCTCGGACGAAGGTGGGGACACTGAAGCTTTCTTT. Amino acid sequence: CASSSDEGGDTEAFF. The chain combines TRBV9 with TRBJ1-1; D is uncertain. Looked up from germline, CDR1 is SGDLS and CDR2 is YYNGEE. This CDR3 spans 15 amino acids. Between the trimmed V and J ends, which lost 4 bases and 3 bases, there was a span of 16 bases.

CDR3 DNA sequence: TGTGCCAGCAGTGGATCGACAGGGATCGAGCAGTACTTC. Amino acids: CASSGSTGIEQYF. The rearrangement joins TRBV27 to TRBJ2-7, with 7 positions matching TRBD1. V lost 5 bases, J lost 6 bases, and 7 bases stayed unmatched. Germline CDR1 is MNHEY and CDR2 is SMNVEV (reference sequence). There are 13 residues in the CDR3.

In this sample, this clone turned up once. The J gene is TRBJ2-5, the V gene TRBV11-3; 8 bases are shared with TRBD1. Germline assignment: CDR1 SGHNT and CDR2 YENEEA. V dropped 3 bases and J dropped 2; count of bases not matched to a gene: 2. The CDR3 runs to 14 residues. The CDR3 region has the DNA TGTGCCAGCAGCTTGGGGACAGGACAAGAGACCCAGTACTTC. It specifies CASSLGTGQETQYF. Complete variable domain (other parts from reference TRBV11-3 and TRBJ2-5): EAGVVQSPRYKIIEKKQPVAFWCNPISGHNTLYWYLQNLGQGPELLIRYENEEAVDDSQLPKDRFSAERLKGVDSTLKIQPAELGDSAVYLCASSLGTGQETQYFGPGTRLLVL.

The V call is TRBV6-5, the J call TRBJ2-5; 7 nucleotides match TRBD1. The better agreement between TRBJ2-7 and the DNA end casts doubt on the J call. This CDR3 is built from 14 residues. From germline, CDR1 is MNHEY and CDR2 SVGAGI. The CDR3 spells CASSAATGIYEQYF. CDR3 DNA: TGTGCCAGCAGTGCCGCGACAGGGATCTACGAGCAGTACTTC.